The clone carrying this T cell receptor (beta chain) was observed at least ten times. As it was prepared, the TCRbeta library received unique molecular identifiers. TCRdb re-called the PCR reads through MiXCR, storing one row per CDR3 protein. Of about 290,000 distinct CDR3 sequences listed, about a tenth are singletons. The sample is drawn from a study of T-cell reconstitution after alpha-beta-depleted transplantation in children. Trimming removed 4 bases from V and 7 bases from J; junction bases left unmatched: 6. The CDR3 is 15 amino acids. The chain combines TRBV12-3 or TRBV12-4 with TRBJ2-1, with 11 nucleotides matching TRBD2. Material: PBMCs, obtained before TCRalphabeta/CD19-depleted stem cell transplant. The TCR originated in a boy in the first two years of life with acute myeloid leukemia, due to receive a stem cell transplant. The CDR3 is CASSSTSGSSNEQFF. The CDR3 bases are TGTGCCAGCAGTTCAACTAGCGGGAGTAGTAATGAGCAGTTCTTC.